This entry lists 18 T cell receptor beta chains sequenced from one sample in a study of blood T cell repertoires in COVID-19. The assay was immunoSEQ multiplex PCR, and TCRdb's table has in-frame clones only and misses some. Found here are about 370,000 clones, roughly nine tenths of them singletons; the top ten hold 0.95% to 1.1%. Sequences were obtained from PBMCs or T cells enriched from blood (not recorded which). The receptors were sampled from a man aged 18 to 29 who had recovered from COVID-19.

This clone appeared once. The chain links TRBV6-5 to TRBJ1-4; 7 nucleotides agree with TRBD1. The CDR3 loop spans 14 amino acids. V shed 6 bases, J shed 7 bases, and the junction held 8 bases outside the gene matches. Germline loops: CDR1 MNHEY, CDR2 SVGAGI. Here the CDR3 reads CASSKTGMGEKLFF. The CDR3 DNA follows: TGTGCCAGCAGCAAGACAGGGATGGGTGAAAAACTGTTTTTT.

The chain employs TRBV4-1 and TRBJ1-2; 7 bases are a match to TRBD1. V was pared by 1 base and J by 4 bases, with 6 bases of the junction left unmatched. The CDR3 totals 15 residues. Germline V gene data show CDR1 as MGHRA and CDR2 as YSYEKL. The CDR3 loop is CASSQGPGTAYGYTF. The CDR3 bases are TGCGCCAGCAGCCAAGGCCCCGGGACAGCCTATGGCTACACCTTC.

The rearrangement links TRBV30 to TRBJ1-2; TRBD1 agrees at 7 bases. The CDR3 totals 12 residues. CDR1 is GTSNPN and CDR2 is SVGIG in the germline V gene (reference sequence). J gave up 5 bases and V 5 bases, and 5 bases lay outside the gene matches. The CDR3 region is CAWGTGAYGYTF. CDR3 in DNA: TGTGCCTGGGGTACAGGGGCGTATGGCTACACCTTC.

The gene calls are TRBV5-1 and TRBJ2-7; 8 bases line up with TRBD1. The CDR3 runs to 14 residues. J lost 3 bases, V lost 4 bases, and 6 bases had no gene match. Germline loops: CDR1 SGHRS, CDR2 YFSETQ. The CDR3 sequence is CASSGQGGVYEQYF. The CDR3 DNA reads as TGCGCCAGCAGCGGACAGGGTGGGGTCTACGAGCAGTACTTC. The full variable domain, completed using reference TRBV5-1 and TRBJ2-7, is KAGVTQTPRYLIKTRGQQVTLSCSPISGHRSVSWYQQTPGQGLQFLFEYFSETQRNKGNFPGRFSGRQFSNSRSEMNVSTLELGDSALYLCASSGQGGVYEQYFGPGTRLTVT.

A single count supports this clone. This sequence joins TRBV29-1 and TRBJ2-1; 11 bases map to TRBD2. The length of the CDR3 is 12 residues. J was trimmed by 5 bases and V by 6 bases; bases with no gene match: 0. Germline values: CDR1 SQVTM, CDR2 ANQGSEA. Here the CDR3 reads CSVGLADNEQFF. CDR3 DNA: TGCAGCGTGGGACTAGCGGACAATGAGCAGTTCTTC.

This clone was seen a single time. The chain combines TRBV7-8 with TRBJ1-4; D gene uncertain. CDR3 length: 16 amino acids. The V and J ends lost 4 bases and 3 bases respectively, with 15 bases between them. The germline V gene encodes CDR1 SGHVS and CDR2 FQNEAQ. The CDR3 sequence: CASSSASGLANEKLFF. Written as DNA, the CDR3 is TGTGCCAGCAGCTCCGCCTCTGGGCTCGCTAATGAAAAACTGTTTTTT. Supplemented by reference TRBV7-8 and TRBJ1-4, the full variable domain reads GAGVSQSPRYKVAKRGQDVALRCDPISGHVSLFWYQQALGQGPEFLTYFQNEAQLDKSGLPSDRFFAERPEGSVSTLKIQRTQQEDSAVYLCASSSASGLANEKLFFGSGTQLSVL.

V usage is TRBV5-5 and J usage is TRBJ1-3; the D gene is possibly TRBD1 (5 bases). In germline, CDR1 is SGHKS, CDR2 YYEKEE (reference sequence). The CDR3 runs to 16 residues. V was shortened by 0 bases and J by 0 bases, with 10 bases between the two germline ends. The CDR3 protein is CASSLVRQSSGNTIYF. In nucleotides, the CDR3 is TGTGCCAGCAGCTTGGTGAGACAGTCCTCTGGAAACACCATATATTTT.

The rearrangement joins TRBV14 to TRBJ2-1, with D hard to call. With 1 base removed from V and 0 bases from J, the gap between germline ends came to 7 bases. The CDR3 is 15 residues long. Germline V gives CDR1 SGHDN, CDR2 FVKESK. As DNA, the CDR3 is TGTGCCAGCAGCCAAGTTCGTTTCTCCTACAATGAGCAGTTCTTC. Protein product: CASSQVRFSYNEQFF.

V is TRBV7-8 and J is TRBJ1-2; TRBD1 aligns across 9 bases. Germline V gives CDR1 SGHVS, CDR2 FQNEAQ. The CDR3 totals 13 residues. The ends lost 5 bases at V and 6 bases at J; junction bases unmatched: 4. Here the CDR3 reads CASSGTGGDGYTF. Here the CDR3 DNA reads TGTGCCAGCAGCGGAACAGGGGGCGATGGCTACACCTTC.

This chain joins TRBV28 and TRBJ2-2; the D gene is possibly TRBD1 (6 bases). CDR1 MDHEN and CDR2 SYDVKM come from the germline V gene. V was shortened by 5 bases and J by 7 bases, with 23 bases between the two germline ends. This CDR3 is 17 amino acids long. The CDR3 DNA reads TGTGCCAGCAGTGAACAGGGACCCGGCCTCCCGGGCGGGGAGCTGTTTTTT. Translating it yields CASSEQGPGLPGGELFF.

This clone has just a few counts. The V call is TRBV20-1, the J call TRBJ2-2, with D perhaps TRBD2 (7 bases). CDR1 and CDR2 (germline): DFQATT, SNEGSKA (reference sequence). CDR3 length: 17 amino acids. V lost 3 bases and J 3 bases, leaving 20 bases between the germline ends. CDR3 protein: CSASSLAGARHTGELFF. The DNA for the CDR3 is TGCAGTGCTAGTTCTCTCGCGGGGGCCCGACACACCGGGGAGCTGTTTTTT.

This chain connects TRBV7-2 to TRBJ2-5; D is unresolved. The germline V and J ends were trimmed by 5 bases and 1 base, with 11 bases remaining between them. CDR1 is SGHTA and CDR2 is FQGNSA in the germline V gene. The CDR3 length is 14 residues. This CDR3 is CASSPDIVQETQYF. Here the CDR3 DNA reads TGTGCCAGCAGCCCCGACATTGTCCAAGAGACCCAGTACTTC.

There are a few counts of this clone. The chain has TRBV27 and TRBJ2-7; 8 bases line up with TRBD2. Germline V gene lookup returns CDR1 MNHEY and CDR2 SMNVEV (reference sequence). Unmatched junction bases numbered 4, after V lost 0 bases and J lost 3 bases. The CDR3 extends over 15 amino acids. The CDR3 loop is CASSLSGTRNYEQYF. CDR3 nucleotides: TGTGCCAGCAGTTTATCCGGGACTAGAAACTACGAGCAGTACTTC.

The chain links TRBV4-1 to TRBJ2-3; D gene uncertain. This CDR3 is 14 amino acids long. Per germline, CDR1 MGHRA and CDR2 YSYEKL. The V end lost 1 base, the J end lost 1 base, and 6 bases lay between the germline ends. The CDR3 region has the DNA TGCGCCAGCAGCCAAGCTACTCGCACAGATACGCAGTATTTT. It yields the protein CASSQATRTDTQYF.

The J gene is TRBJ2-7, the V gene TRBV21-1; no check of the table's D call, TRBD1, against the DNA was made. TRBV21-1 is classified as a pseudogene. The CDR3 length is 18 residues. The CDR3 DNA follows: TGTGCCAGCAGCAAAGCAGGGGGTCTAAAAAGGATCCGCTACGAGCAGTACTTC. It yields the protein CASSKAGGLKRIRYEQYF.

The V and J genes are TRBV5-4 and TRBJ2-3; 8 bases match TRBD2. With V trimmed by 5 bases and J by 1 base, 6 bases remained unmatched. This CDR3 is built from 15 residues. Germline lookup yields CDR1 SGHNT and CDR2 YYREEE (reference sequence). The CDR3: CASSYGRGGTDTQYF. For the CDR3, the DNA is TGTGCCAGCAGTTACGGGCGGGGGGGCACAGATACGCAGTATTTT.

The chain has TRBV5-4 and TRBJ2-3; 8 bases are a match to TRBD2. V lost 4 bases and J lost 5; bases outside the gene matches: 12. CDR3 size: 16 residues. Germline loops: CDR1 SGHNT, CDR2 YYREEE (reference sequence). The CDR3 nucleotides are TGTGCCAGCAGCCTCGAGACTAGCGAAGGGGGAGATACGCAGTATTTT. This sequence encodes CASSLETSEGGDTQYF.

This chain joins TRBV24-1 and TRBJ2-1; 8 bases are shared with TRBD1. V shed 7 bases and J 7 bases; nucleotides not matched to a gene: 17. The CDR3 totals 17 residues. CDR1 KGHDR and CDR2 SFDVKD come from the germline V gene. The CDR3 loop reads CATRSERQGREANEQFF. DNA for the CDR3: TGTGCCACCAGATCGGAAAGACAGGGGCGTGAGGCTAATGAGCAGTTCTTC.